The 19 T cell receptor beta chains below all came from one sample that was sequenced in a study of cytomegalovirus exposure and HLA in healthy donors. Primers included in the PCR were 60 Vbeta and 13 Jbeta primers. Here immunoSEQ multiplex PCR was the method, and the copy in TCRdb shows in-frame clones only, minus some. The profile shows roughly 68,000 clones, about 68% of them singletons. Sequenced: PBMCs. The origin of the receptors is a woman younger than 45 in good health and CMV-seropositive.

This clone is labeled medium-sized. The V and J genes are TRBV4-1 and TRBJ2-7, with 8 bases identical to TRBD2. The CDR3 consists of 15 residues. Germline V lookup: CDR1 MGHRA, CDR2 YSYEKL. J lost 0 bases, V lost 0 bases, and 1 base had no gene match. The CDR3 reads CASSQESGSSYEQYF. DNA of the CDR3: TGCGCCAGCAGCCAAGAGAGCGGGAGCTCCTACGAGCAGTACTTC.

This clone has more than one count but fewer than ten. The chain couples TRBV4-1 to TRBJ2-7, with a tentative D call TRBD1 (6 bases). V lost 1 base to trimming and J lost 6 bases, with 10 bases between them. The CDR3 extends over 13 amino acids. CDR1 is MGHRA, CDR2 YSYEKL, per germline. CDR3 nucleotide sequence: TGCGCCAGCAGCCAAGTGGGGGCGGCCGAGCAGTACTTC. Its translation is CASSQVGAAEQYF.

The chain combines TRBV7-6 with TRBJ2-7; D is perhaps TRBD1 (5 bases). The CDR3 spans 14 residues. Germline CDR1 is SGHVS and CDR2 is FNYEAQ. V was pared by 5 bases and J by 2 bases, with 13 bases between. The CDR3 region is CASSPTETTYEQYF. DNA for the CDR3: TGTGCCAGCAGCCCGACAGAGACAACCTACGAGCAGTACTTC.

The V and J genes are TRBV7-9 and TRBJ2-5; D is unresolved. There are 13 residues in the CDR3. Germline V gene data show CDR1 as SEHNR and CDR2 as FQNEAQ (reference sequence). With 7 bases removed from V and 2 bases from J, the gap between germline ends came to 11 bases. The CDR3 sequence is CASTPRSQETQYF. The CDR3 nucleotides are TGTGCCAGCACCCCGAGGAGTCAAGAGACCCAGTACTTC.

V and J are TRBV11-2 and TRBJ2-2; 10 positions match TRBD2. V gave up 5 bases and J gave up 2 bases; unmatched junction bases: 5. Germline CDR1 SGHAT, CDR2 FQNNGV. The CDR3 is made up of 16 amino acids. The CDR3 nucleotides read TGTGCCAGCAGCCCCGGGACTAGCGTTAACACCGGGGAGCTGTTTTTT. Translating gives CASSPGTSVNTGELFF.

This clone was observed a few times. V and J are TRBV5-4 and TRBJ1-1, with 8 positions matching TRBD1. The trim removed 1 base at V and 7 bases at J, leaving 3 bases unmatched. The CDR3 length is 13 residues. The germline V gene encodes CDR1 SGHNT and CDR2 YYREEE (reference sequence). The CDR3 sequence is CASSLPGGLEAFF. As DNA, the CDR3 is TGTGCCAGCAGCTTGCCAGGGGGCCTTGAAGCTTTCTTT.

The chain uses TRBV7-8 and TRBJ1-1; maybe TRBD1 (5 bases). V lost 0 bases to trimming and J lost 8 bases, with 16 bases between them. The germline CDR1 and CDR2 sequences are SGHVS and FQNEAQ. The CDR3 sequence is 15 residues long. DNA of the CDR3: TGTGCCAGCAGCTTAGCGGGGACGGCTGGGGGGGAAGCTTTCTTT. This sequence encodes CASSLAGTAGGEAFF.

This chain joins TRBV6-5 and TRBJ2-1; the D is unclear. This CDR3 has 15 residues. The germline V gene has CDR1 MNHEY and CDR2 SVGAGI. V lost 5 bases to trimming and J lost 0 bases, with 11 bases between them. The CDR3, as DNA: TGTGCCAGCAGTGCCCGGAGTAGCTCCTACAATGAGCAGTTCTTC. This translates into CASSARSSSYNEQFF.

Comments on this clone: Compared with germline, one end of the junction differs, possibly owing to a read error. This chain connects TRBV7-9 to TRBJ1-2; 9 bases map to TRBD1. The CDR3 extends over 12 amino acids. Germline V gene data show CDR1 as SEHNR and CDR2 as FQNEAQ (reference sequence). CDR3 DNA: TGTTCCAGCAGCAGGACAGGGGATGGCTACACCTTC. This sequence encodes CSSSRTGDGYTF.

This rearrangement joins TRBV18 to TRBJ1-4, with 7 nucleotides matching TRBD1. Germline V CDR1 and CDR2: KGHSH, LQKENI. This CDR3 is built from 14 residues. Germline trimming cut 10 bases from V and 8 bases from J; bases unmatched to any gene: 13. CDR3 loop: CATSQRQGDEKLFF. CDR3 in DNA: TGTGCCACCTCTCAAAGGCAGGGGGACGAAAAACTGTTTTTT.

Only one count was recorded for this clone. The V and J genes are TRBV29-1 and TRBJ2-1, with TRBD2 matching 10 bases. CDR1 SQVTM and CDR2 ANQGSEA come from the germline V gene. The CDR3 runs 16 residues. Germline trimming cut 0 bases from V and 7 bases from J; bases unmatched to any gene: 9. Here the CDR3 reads CSVEDPQAGGWNEQFF. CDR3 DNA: TGCAGCGTTGAAGATCCGCAAGCGGGAGGGTGGAATGAGCAGTTCTTC.

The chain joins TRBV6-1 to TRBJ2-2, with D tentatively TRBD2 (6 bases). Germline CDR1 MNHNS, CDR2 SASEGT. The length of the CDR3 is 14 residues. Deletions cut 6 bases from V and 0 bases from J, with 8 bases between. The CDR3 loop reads CASRPGANTGELFF. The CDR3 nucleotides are TGTGCCAGCAGGCCGGGGGCGAACACCGGGGAGCTGTTTTTT.

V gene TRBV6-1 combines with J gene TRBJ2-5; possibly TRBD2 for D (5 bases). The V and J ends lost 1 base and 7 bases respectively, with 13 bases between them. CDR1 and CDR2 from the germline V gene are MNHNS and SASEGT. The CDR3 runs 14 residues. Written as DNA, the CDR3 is TGTGCCAGCAGTGAAGTGGGAGCACGGGGGACCCAGTACTTC. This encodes CASSEVGARGTQYF.

The CDR3 bases are TGTGCCAGCAGAAGACAGGGCAATAACTATGGCTACACCTTC. Encoded protein: CASRRQGNNYGYTF. The chain links TRBV27 to TRBJ1-2; TRBD1 aligns across 7 bases. V gave up 6 bases and J gave up 1 base; unmatched junction bases: 5. From germline, CDR1 is MNHEY and CDR2 SMNVEV (reference sequence). This CDR3 region has 14 residues.

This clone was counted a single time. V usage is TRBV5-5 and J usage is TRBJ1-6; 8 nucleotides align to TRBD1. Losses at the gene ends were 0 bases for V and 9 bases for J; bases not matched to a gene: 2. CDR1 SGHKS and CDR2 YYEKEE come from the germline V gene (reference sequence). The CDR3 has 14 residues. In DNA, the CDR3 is TGTGCCAGCAGCTTGGAGGACAGGGCTTCACCCCTCCACTTT. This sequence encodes CASSLEDRASPLHF.

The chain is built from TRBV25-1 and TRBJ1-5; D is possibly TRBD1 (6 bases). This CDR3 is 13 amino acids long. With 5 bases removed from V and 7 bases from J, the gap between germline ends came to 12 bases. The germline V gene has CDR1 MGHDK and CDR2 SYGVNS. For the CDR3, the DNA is TGTGCCAGCAGTATAGGGGGGGCCCAGCCCCAGCATTTT. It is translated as CASSIGGAQPQHF.

The CDR3 sequence: CASSVTAGVTDTQYF. DNA for the CDR3: TGTGCCAGCAGCGTAACAGCGGGAGTCACAGATACGCAGTATTTT. This sequence joins TRBV9 and TRBJ2-3, with TRBD2 matching over 8 bases. The V gene's germline CDR1 is SGDLS and CDR2 YYNGEE. Trimming took 1 base from V and 2 from J; bases not matched to a gene: 3. The CDR3 covers 15 residues.

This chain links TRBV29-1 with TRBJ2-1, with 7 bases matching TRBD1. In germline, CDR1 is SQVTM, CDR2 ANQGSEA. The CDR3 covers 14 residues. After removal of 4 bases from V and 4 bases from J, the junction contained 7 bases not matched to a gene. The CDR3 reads CSVGWGQTYNEQFF. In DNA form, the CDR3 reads TGCAGCGTTGGATGGGGACAGACGTACAATGAGCAGTTCTTC.

The DNA for the CDR3 is TGTGCCAGCAGCGAGGGGACTAGCGGGAGCGGGGGGGGAAACACAGATACGCAGTATTTT. It encodes CASSEGTSGSGGGNTDTQYF. V is TRBV9 and J is TRBJ2-3; 14 nucleotides line up with TRBD2. The germline V gene encodes CDR1 SGDLS and CDR2 YYNGEE. The CDR3 totals 20 residues. J lost 2 bases, V lost 3 bases, and 14 bases had no gene match.